This passage covers 10 T cell receptor beta chains from one sample sequenced in a study of cytomegalovirus exposure and HLA in healthy donors. Clones were read by immunoSEQ multiplex PCR, and TCRdb kept only the in-frame ones, dropping some. This sample has around 150,000 clones; more than 80% occur once, and the top ten carry 3%. Input material: PBMCs. These receptors were collected from a woman under 30 in good health and CMV-seropositive.

V usage is TRBV11-3 and J usage is TRBJ2-7; D not certain. V lost 0 bases, J lost 12 bases, and 15 bases lay in between. CDR3 length: 13 residues. Germline V gives CDR1 SGHNT, CDR2 YENEEA. The CDR3 reads CASSLDEQITRYF. For the CDR3, the DNA is TGTGCCAGCAGCTTAGACGAGCAAATCACGAGGTACTTC. The full variable domain, in which reference TRBV11-3 and TRBJ2-7 provide the parts outside the CDR3, is EAGVVQSPRYKIIEKKQPVAFWCNPISGHNTLYWYLQNLGQGPELLIRYENEEAVDDSQLPKDRFSAERLKGVDSTLKIQPAELGDSAVYLCASSLDEQITRYFGPGTRLTVT.

V gene TRBV4-2 combines with J gene TRBJ2-7, with a possible D match to TRBD1 (8 bases). Germline loops: CDR1 LGHNA, CDR2 YNFKEQ. Trimming stripped 0 bases from V and 4 bases from J, with 16 bases between. The CDR3 has 16 residues. Here the CDR3 DNA reads TGTGCCAGCAGCCAAGATCTCGGACAGGGAGGGTACGAGCAGTACTTC. Its translation: CASSQDLGQGGYEQYF.

This chain uses TRBV30 with TRBJ2-3; TRBD2 matches 9 bases. Unmatched junction bases numbered 1, after V lost 4 bases and J lost 2 bases. CDR3 length equals 13 residues. Germline V gives CDR1 GTSNPN, CDR2 SVGIG (reference sequence). The CDR3 DNA follows: TGTGCCTGGACTAGCGGGGTCACAGATACGCAGTATTTT. Its protein is CAWTSGVTDTQYF.

This chain links TRBV2 with TRBJ2-1; unclear D gene. Germline CDR1 SNHLY, CDR2 FYNNEI. V lost 4 bases and J lost 12, with 19 bases in between. The CDR3 runs 14 residues. The chain's CDR3 is CASSGPAVPSGQFF. CDR3 nucleotide sequence: TGTGCCAGCAGTGGGCCCGCCGTCCCATCGGGGCAGTTCTTC. The variable domain in full, completed from reference TRBV2 and TRBJ2-1, reads EPEVTQTPSHQVTQMGQEVILRCVPISNHLYFYWYRQILGQKVEFLVSFYNNEISEKSEIFDDQFSVERPDGSNFTLKIRSTKLEDSAMYFCASSGPAVPSGQFFGPGTRLTVL.

The chain links TRBV5-5 to TRBJ2-7, with D unresolved. Germline loops: CDR1 SGHKS, CDR2 YYEKEE (reference sequence). Trimming took off 0 bases at V and 3 bases at J, with 7 bases between the two ends. The CDR3 consists of 13 residues. The CDR3 DNA reads TGTGCCAGCAGCTTGGCCGAGGACTACGAGCAGTACTTC. Residues: CASSLAEDYEQYF.

V and J are TRBV19 and TRBJ2-7, with TRBD1 matching over 11 bases. The ends lost 9 bases at V and 3 bases at J; junction bases unmatched: 4. Looked up from germline, CDR1 is LNHDA and CDR2 is SQIVND (reference sequence). The CDR3 has 13 amino acids. The CDR3 here is CASSGTGGYEQYF. CDR3 bases: TGTGCCAGCTCCGGGACAGGGGGCTACGAGCAGTACTTC.

The chain employs TRBV27 and TRBJ1-2; D call uncertain. Germline V gives CDR1 MNHEY, CDR2 SMNVEV (reference sequence). CDR3 length: 11 amino acids. The V end was cut by 7 bases, the J end by 8 bases, with 11 bases between. The CDR3 region has the DNA TGTGCCAGCATGAGGGCGGGGGGCTACACCTTC. Translated, it gives CASMRAGGYTF.

This clone occurred once. V usage is TRBV4-2 and J usage is TRBJ2-1; possible D gene TRBD2, 7 bases. V was cut by 4 bases and J by 0 bases, with 13 bases left in between. This CDR3 region has 16 residues. The V gene's germline CDR1 is LGHNA and CDR2 YNFKEQ. As DNA, the CDR3 is TGTGCCAGCAGCCCGCGGGGGCAGAGCTCCTACAATGAGCAGTTCTTC. This gives the protein CASSPRGQSSYNEQFF.

The count of this clone is one. The genes are TRBV28 and TRBJ1-2, with TRBD1 identical over 9 bases. The V gene end was trimmed by 7 bases and the J gene end by 8 bases; junction bases not matched to a gene: 14. The CDR3 spans 15 residues. Germline lookup yields CDR1 MDHEN and CDR2 SYDVKM. The CDR3 loop reads CASTSPEGQGSGYTF. For the CDR3, the DNA is TGTGCCAGCACCTCCCCGGAGGGACAGGGATCAGGCTACACCTTC.

V and J are TRBV7-9 and TRBJ1-1; perhaps TRBD1 as D (6 bases). The CDR3 is made up of 13 amino acids. V was trimmed by 3 bases and J by 4 bases, leaving 9 bases between them. The germline V gene has CDR1 SEHNR and CDR2 FQNEAQ (reference sequence). CDR3 coding DNA: TGTGCCAGCAGCTTTGGACAGACCACTGAAGCTTTCTTT. Residues: CASSFGQTTEAFF.